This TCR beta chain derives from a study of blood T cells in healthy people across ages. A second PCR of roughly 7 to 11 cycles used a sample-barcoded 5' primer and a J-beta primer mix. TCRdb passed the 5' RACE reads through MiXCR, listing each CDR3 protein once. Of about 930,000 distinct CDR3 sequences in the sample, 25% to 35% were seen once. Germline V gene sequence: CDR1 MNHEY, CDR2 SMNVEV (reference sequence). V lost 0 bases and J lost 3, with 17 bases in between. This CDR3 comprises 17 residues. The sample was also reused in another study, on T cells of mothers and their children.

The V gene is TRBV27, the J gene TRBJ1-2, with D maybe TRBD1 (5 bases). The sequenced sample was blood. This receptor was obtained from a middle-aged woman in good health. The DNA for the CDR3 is TGTGCCAGCAGTTTATCTTTCAGCCAGGGACTACACTATGGCTACACCTTC. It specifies CASSLSFSQGLHYGYTF.